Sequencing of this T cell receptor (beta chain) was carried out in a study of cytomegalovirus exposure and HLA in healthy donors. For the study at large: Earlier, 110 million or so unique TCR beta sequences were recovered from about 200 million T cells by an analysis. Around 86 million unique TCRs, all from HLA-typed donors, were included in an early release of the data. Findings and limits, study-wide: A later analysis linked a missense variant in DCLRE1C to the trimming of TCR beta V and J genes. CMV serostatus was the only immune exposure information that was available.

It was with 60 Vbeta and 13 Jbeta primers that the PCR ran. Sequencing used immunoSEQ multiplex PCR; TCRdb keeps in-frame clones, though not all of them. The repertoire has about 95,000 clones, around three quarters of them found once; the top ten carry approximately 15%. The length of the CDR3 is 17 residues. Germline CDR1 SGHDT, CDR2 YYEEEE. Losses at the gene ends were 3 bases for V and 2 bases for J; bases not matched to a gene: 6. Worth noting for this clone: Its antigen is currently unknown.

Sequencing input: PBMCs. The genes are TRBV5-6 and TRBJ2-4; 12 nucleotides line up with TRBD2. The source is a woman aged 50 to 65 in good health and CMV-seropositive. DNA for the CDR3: TGTGCCAGCAGCTGGTTGACTAGCGGGAGAACCAAAAACATTCAGTACTTC. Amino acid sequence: CASSWLTSGRTKNIQYF. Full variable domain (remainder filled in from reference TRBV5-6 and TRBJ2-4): DAGVTQSPTHLIKTRGQQVTLRCSPKSGHDTVSWYQQALGQGPQFIFQYYEEEERQRGNFPDRFSGHQFPNYSSELNVNALLLGDSALYLCASSWLTSGRTKNIQYFGAGTRLSVL.